This T cell receptor beta chain was identified during a study of post-analysis software for immune sequencing data. Study details: Courses of disease covered relapsing-remitting, secondary progressive and progressive-relapsing multiple sclerosis.

Findings of the study overall: Significantly lower normalized Chao1 diversity was seen in multiple sclerosis patients than in controls.

cDNA libraries of TCR beta carried unique molecular identifiers. TCRdb analysed the PCR reads with MiXCR anew, one entry per CDR3 protein. The profile shows about 810,000 distinct CDR3 sequences, approximately 50% of them singletons. As regards this clonotype: No antigen is known for it.

The specimen was blood. This receptor was identified in a girl aged 5-17 years with multiple sclerosis.

The CDR3 region is CASSYVVSPQETQYF. The CDR3 region has the DNA TGTGCCAGCAGTTACGTAGTGAGCCCCCAAGAGACCCAGTACTTC. V gene TRBV6-6 combines with J gene TRBJ2-5; D is undetermined. V shed 2 bases and J shed 1 base, with 11 bases lying between them. CDR1 and CDR2 (germline): MNHNY, SVGAGI (reference sequence). The CDR3 length is 15 residues.